The 21 T cell receptor beta chains presented below share a single source sample, sequenced in a study of regulatory T cells in long-lasting Graves disease. This sample's time point: persistent/refractory GD, antithyroid drugs over 5 years with positive TRAb. Researchers made the TCR library from RNA that was extracted from PBMCs. Assembly of TCR beta libraries relied on iRepertoire HTBI primers together with Arm-PCR of CDR3 regions. MiXCR, run by TCRdb on the multiplex PCR reads, gives a single entry per CDR3 protein. The sample holds around 460,000 distinct CDR3 sequences, 22% seen once. The starting material was peripheral blood mononuclear cells (PBMCs), obtained when the disease was refractory, from a patient treated with antithyroid drugs. The receptors derive from a female donor with Graves disease.

The sample holds many counts of this clonotype. The chain couples TRBV29-1 to TRBJ2-7; possibly TRBD1 or TRBD2 for D (5 bases each). Trimming removed 6 bases from V and 0 bases from J, with 9 bases in between. This CDR3 is built from 12 residues. Germline V lookup: CDR1 SQVTM, CDR2 ANQGSEA. CDR3 loop: CSVGDRSYEQYF. CDR3 coding DNA: TGCAGCGTGGGGGACCGCTCCTACGAGCAGTACTTC.

This clonotype was observed many times. The chain joins TRBV12-3 or TRBV12-4 to TRBJ2-6; D not certain. The CDR3 loop spans 14 amino acids. V was clipped by 7 bases and J by 2 bases, with 9 bases between them. CDR3 bases: TGTGCCAGCACCCGGGCCGCTGGGGCCAACGTCCTGACTTTC. As protein: CASTRAAGANVLTF.

The CDR3 sequence: CASSPPGFWRETQYF. CDR3 sequence (DNA): TGTGCCAGCTCACCTCCGGGATTCTGGAGAGAGACCCAGTACTTC. The chain joins TRBV18 to TRBJ2-5; D may be TRBD2 (5 bases). V lost 3 bases to trimming and J lost 4 bases, with 15 bases between them. Germline V CDR1 and CDR2: KGHSH, LQKENI. The length of the CDR3 is 15 residues.

The sample holds a few counts of this clonotype. The chain links TRBV25-1 to TRBJ2-7; TRBD1 might be the D (5 bases). Trimming shortened V by 1 base and J by 1 base, and 8 bases separated the two germline ends. There are 14 residues in the CDR3. Germline CDR1 is MGHDK and CDR2 is SYGVNS. DNA for the CDR3: TGTGCCAGCAGTGAATGGGGCCTATCCTACGAGCAGTACTTC. Residues: CASSEWGLSYEQYF.

The chain couples TRBV10-3 to TRBJ2-5; D remains unclear. The CDR3 spans 13 residues. The germline V gene encodes CDR1 ENHRY and CDR2 SYGVKD. The ends were cut back, 4 bases at V and 1 base at J, with 7 bases in the middle. This chain's CDR3 is CAISGQRQETQYF. Written as DNA, the CDR3 is TGTGCCATCAGTGGTCAACGCCAAGAGACCCAGTACTTC.

This clonotype was counted between two and nine times. The gene calls are TRBV20-1 and TRBJ2-1; 9 bases map to TRBD2. Trimming at V came to 6 bases and at J to 7 bases, leaving 13 bases not matched to a gene. Germline V gives CDR1 DFQATT, CDR2 SNEGSKA (reference sequence). The CDR3 runs 15 residues. CDR3 residues: CSAIPPRGRVNEQFF. CDR3 sequence (DNA): TGCAGTGCCATCCCTCCCCGCGGGAGGGTAAATGAGCAGTTCTTC.

This clonotype was observed many times. The rearrangement links TRBV28 to TRBJ1-4; D perhaps matches TRBD1 (5 bases). The CDR3 consists of 15 residues. Trimming took off 2 bases at V and 10 bases at J, with 17 bases between the two ends. Germline loops: CDR1 MDHEN, CDR2 SYDVKM. Written as DNA, the CDR3 is TGTGCCAGCAGTTTACTTTTGGAAGGGGCGAGAAAACTGTTTTTT. Translated, it gives CASSLLLEGARKLFF. The whole variable domain, remainder taken from reference TRBV28 and TRBJ1-4, is DVKVTQSSRYLVKRTGEKVFLECVQDMDHENMFWYRQDPGLGLRLIYFSYDVKMKEKGDIPEGYSVSREKKERFSLILESASTNQTSMYLCASSLLLEGARKLFFGSGTQLSVL.

This clonotype was observed a handful of times. The genes are TRBV20-1 and TRBJ1-1, with 7 bases aligning to TRBD1. The J segment lost 3 bases and the V segment lost 4 bases, leaving 5 bases of the junction unmatched. In germline, CDR1 is DFQATT, CDR2 SNEGSKA (reference sequence). This CDR3 has 13 residues. The CDR3 DNA reads TGCAGTGCTACAACCGACAGGGACACTGAAGCTTTCTTT. Translated, it gives CSATTDRDTEAFF.

This clonotype was counted ten times or more. The V call is TRBV11-1, the J call TRBJ2-5, with a possible D match to TRBD2 (5 bases). CDR3 length: 14 amino acids. With 4 bases removed from V and 5 bases from J, the gap between germline ends came to 14 bases. Germline CDR1 SGHAT, CDR2 FQDESV (reference sequence). The CDR3 protein is CASSSEAGLETQYF. In DNA form, the CDR3 reads TGTGCCAGCAGCTCCGAGGCGGGCCTCGAGACCCAGTACTTC.

The rearrangement uses TRBV2 and TRBJ1-1; 9 nucleotides match TRBD1. The germline CDR1 and CDR2 sequences are SNHLY and FYNNEI. The V segment lost 1 base and the J segment 1 base; nucleotides outside the gene matches: 4. The CDR3 totals 16 residues. CDR3 amino acids: CASSEGRTGENTEAFF. The DNA for the CDR3 is TGTGCCAGCAGTGAAGGCCGGACAGGGGAGAACACTGAAGCTTTCTTT.

This clonotype has ten or more counts. The chain is built from TRBV2 and TRBJ1-2; D is undetermined. The germline V and J ends were trimmed by 8 bases and 6 bases, with 16 bases remaining between them. This CDR3 comprises 13 residues. CDR1 SNHLY and CDR2 FYNNEI come from the germline V gene. The CDR3 sequence is CASPSQEKDGYTF. The DNA for the CDR3 is TGTGCCAGCCCCAGCCAGGAGAAGGATGGCTACACCTTC.

This clonotype was seen ten or more times. The chain employs TRBV10-3 and TRBJ2-2; TRBD2 matches at 10 bases. The J segment lost 3 bases and the V segment lost 0 bases, leaving 4 bases of the junction unmatched. Germline loops: CDR1 ENHRY, CDR2 SYGVKD. The CDR3 has 17 residues. CDR3 in amino acids: CAISESPSGGYTGELFF. CDR3 DNA sequence: TGTGCCATCAGTGAGTCGCCTAGCGGGGGATACACCGGGGAGCTGTTTTTT.

This clonotype was found many times. The chain uses TRBV15 and TRBJ1-2; no clear D gene. Trimming removed 5 bases from V and 3 bases from J, with 19 bases in between. Looked up from germline, CDR1 is LNHNV and CDR2 is YYDKDF (reference sequence). The CDR3 runs to 16 residues. The CDR3 nucleotides read TGTGCCACCAGCCCTCCTGGTCTCGCCGACCACTATGGCTACACCTTC. The encoded protein is CATSPPGLADHYGYTF.

This clonotype was counted between two and nine times. The chain combines TRBV11-2 with TRBJ2-7; possibly TRBD1 for D (6 bases). V was clipped by 5 bases and J by 1 base, with 21 bases between them. The CDR3 consists of 17 residues. Germline assignment: CDR1 SGHAT and CDR2 FQNNGV. CDR3 residues: CASSLGVRTVESYEQYF. CDR3 sequence (DNA): TGTGCCAGCAGCCTAGGGGTACGGACAGTGGAATCCTACGAGCAGTACTTC.

This clonotype turned up a few times. This chain uses TRBV5-1 with TRBJ2-5; D is uncertain. This CDR3 contains 14 residues. CDR1 and CDR2 (germline): SGHRS, YFSETQ. The V and J ends lost 0 bases and 5 bases respectively, with 11 bases between them. The CDR3 reads CASSLDTNEETQYF. In DNA form, the CDR3 reads TGCGCCAGCAGCTTGGACACGAACGAGGAGACCCAGTACTTC.

In this sample, this clonotype turned up many times. The chain employs TRBV2 and TRBJ1-6, with D hard to call. V lost 3 bases and J lost 2, with 5 bases in between. The length of the CDR3 is 14 residues. From germline, CDR1 is SNHLY and CDR2 FYNNEI. CDR3 region: CASSDGPYNSPLHF. CDR3 sequence (DNA): TGTGCCAGCAGTGACGGACCCTATAATTCACCCCTCCACTTT.

This clonotype was detected many times. CDR3 region: CASSSPATDTQYF. CDR3 bases: TGTGCCAGCAGTTCCCCCGCCACAGATACGCAGTATTTT. The chain carries TRBV28 and TRBJ2-3; D is undetermined. The germline V gene encodes CDR1 MDHEN and CDR2 SYDVKM. CDR3 length: 13 residues. Trimming removed 4 bases at V and 2 bases at J, with 7 bases between.

This clonotype has more than one count but fewer than ten. The V call is TRBV30, the J call TRBJ2-7, with D possibly matching TRBD2 (6 bases). V was trimmed by 5 bases and J by 5 bases, leaving 16 bases between them. CDR3 length: 13 amino acids. CDR1 GTSNPN and CDR2 SVGIG come from the germline V gene (reference sequence). CDR3 region: CAWGRTMGDEQYF. The CDR3 DNA sequence: TGTGCCTGGGGGAGGACAATGGGGGACGAGCAGTACTTC.

The V call is TRBV2, the J call TRBJ1-2, with 7 bases matching TRBD1. Germline V gene lookup returns CDR1 SNHLY and CDR2 FYNNEI. The CDR3 consists of 16 residues. V shed 6 bases, J shed 1 base, and the junction held 11 bases outside the gene matches. CDR3 sequence (DNA): TGTGCCAGCAGCCTCTCCCCCGGACAGGATAACTATGGCTACACCTTC. Encoded protein: CASSLSPGQDNYGYTF.

This clonotype was detected many times. The rearrangement joins TRBV12-3 or TRBV12-4 to TRBJ2-2; weak D call: TRBD1 (5 bases). This CDR3 has 15 residues. V was pared by 5 bases and J by 3 bases, with 13 bases between. The CDR3 nucleotides read TGTGCCAGCAGTAAGCCTCCGACAGACACCGGGGAGCTGTTTTTT. Translating it yields CASSKPPTDTGELFF.

V and J are TRBV20-1 and TRBJ2-5; a weak D match, TRBD2 (5 bases). CDR1 is DFQATT, CDR2 SNEGSKA, per germline (reference sequence). The length of the CDR3 is 14 residues. Trimming left V 2 bases short and J 2 bases short, with 12 bases between. The CDR3 sequence: CSARWRFGQETQYF. DNA of the CDR3: TGCAGTGCTAGATGGAGGTTTGGACAAGAGACCCAGTACTTC.